These 18 T cell receptor beta chains originate from one sample sequenced in a study of T cells in Graves' hyperthyroidism and ophthalmopathy. Researchers amplified the TCR beta CDR3 regions from RNA transcripts. With the HTBI primer set, the TCR CDR3 went through a first round of RT-PCR. In TCRdb, the multiplex PCR reads were re-called with MiXCR into one record per CDR3 protein. The sample contains hundreds of thousands of distinct CDR3 sequences, about 15% of which appear only once. Sequencing was carried out using blood. The receptors shown here come from a woman aged 55-70 years with Graves' ophthalmopathy.

This clonotype has a handful of counts. This chain links TRBV12-3 or TRBV12-4 with TRBJ2-1; D is uncertain. V was clipped by 1 base and J by 8 bases, with 18 bases between them. The CDR3 spans 16 residues. The CDR3 here is CASSLDATHGSYEQFF. The CDR3 DNA reads TGTGCCAGCAGTTTAGACGCCACACATGGGTCGTATGAGCAGTTCTTC.

This clonotype came up many times. The V gene is TRBV11-2, the J gene TRBJ2-3, with a weak D call TRBD2 (5 bases). The CDR3 consists of 16 residues. Germline V gives CDR1 SGHAT, CDR2 FQNNGV. The V and J ends lost 0 bases and 0 bases respectively, with 10 bases between them. The CDR3 DNA follows: TGTGCCAGCAGCTTAGATCGCGGGTCTAGCACAGATACGCAGTATTTT. Protein product: CASSLDRGSSTDTQYF.

The V gene is TRBV19, the J gene TRBJ2-1; 7 nucleotides align to TRBD2. In germline, CDR1 is LNHDA, CDR2 SQIVND (reference sequence). V lost 3 bases, J lost 6 bases, and 5 bases stayed unmatched. This CDR3 is 14 amino acids long. CDR3 bases: TGTGCCAGTAGTATTTGGCGGGAGCGCAATGAGCAGTTCTTC. Amino acid sequence: CASSIWRERNEQFF.

The V and J genes are TRBV28 and TRBJ2-1; 9 bases fit TRBD2. Trimming removed 7 bases from V and 8 bases from J; junction bases left unmatched: 9. The germline CDR1 and CDR2 sequences are MDHEN and SYDVKM. This CDR3 region has 14 residues. CDR3 in DNA: TGTGCCAGCACCTGGGGTAGCGGGAGTGATGAGCAGTTCTTC. It yields the protein CASTWGSGSDEQFF.

In its sample, this clonotype was seen many times. The CDR3 sequence: CASSLLTSEAYEQYF. The CDR3 bases are TGTGCCAGCAGTTTATTGACTAGCGAAGCCTACGAGCAGTACTTC. The chain couples TRBV28 to TRBJ2-7, with 8 nucleotides matching TRBD2. The germline CDR1 and CDR2 sequences are MDHEN and SYDVKM. Trimming cost V 1 base and J 2 bases; bases outside gene matches: 4. The CDR3 consists of 15 residues.

The table lists this clonotype with many counts. The CDR3 DNA is TGTGCCAGCAGCTTGGGGGGGGGTAGCGGAAGCTCCTACAATGAGCAGTTCTTC. Protein sequence: CASSLGGGSGSSYNEQFF. V usage is TRBV11-2 and J usage is TRBJ2-1, with TRBD2 identical over 7 bases. Trimming cost V 3 bases and J 0 bases; bases outside gene matches: 11. CDR3 length: 18 residues. Per germline, CDR1 SGHAT and CDR2 FQNNGV.

V gene TRBV7-9 combines with J gene TRBJ2-7, with D unclear. The CDR3 contains 14 residues. V was shortened by 0 bases and J by 5 bases, with 11 bases between the two germline ends. CDR1 is SEHNR and CDR2 is FQNEAQ in the germline V gene (reference sequence). This chain's CDR3 is CASSLAGGGNEQYF. The CDR3 coding sequence is TGTGCCAGCAGCTTAGCGGGTGGTGGGAACGAGCAGTACTTC.

Ten or more counts support this clonotype. The CDR3 is CSASPGINSPLHF. The CDR3 bases are TGCAGTGCTAGTCCAGGGATTAATTCACCCCTCCACTTT. V usage is TRBV20-1 and J usage is TRBJ1-6, with D maybe TRBD1 (5 bases). From germline, CDR1 is DFQATT and CDR2 SNEGSKA (reference sequence). Trimming took 3 bases from V and 6 from J, leaving 9 bases between them. The CDR3 is made up of 13 amino acids.

This clonotype has just a few counts. The chain carries TRBV12-3 or TRBV12-4 and TRBJ2-7; the D is unclear. There are 13 residues in the CDR3. V shed 3 bases and J shed 6 bases, with 12 bases lying between them. The DNA for the CDR3 is TGTGCCAGCAGTTTCGGTGCGCAGCCCGAGCAGTACTTC. This codes for CASSFGAQPEQYF.

Notes on this clonotype: This could be a read error, since a much larger clone is one nucleotide away. The rearrangement links TRBV7-9 to TRBJ1-1; D not resolved. Trimming removed 10 bases from V and 1 base from J, with 16 bases in between. The CDR3 totals 14 residues. Germline CDR1 and CDR2: SEHNR and FQNEAQ (reference sequence). The CDR3 coding sequence is TGTGCCAACAGATCCCAGCCCTCGAACACTGAAGCTTTCTTT. Translating gives CANRSQPSNTEAFF.

This clonotype came up once. The junction does not match germline at one end; this may be a read error. The chain links TRBV7-3 to TRBJ2-2; tentatively, D is TRBD2 (5 bases). The CDR3 length is 16 residues. The V gene's germline CDR1 is SGHTA and CDR2 FQGTGA. The CDR3 DNA sequence: TGTGCCAGCAGCTTAACGGGAACATTCAACACCGGGGAGCTGCTTTTT. It specifies CASSLTGTFNTGELLF.

The sample holds many counts of this clonotype. The chain carries TRBV12-3 or TRBV12-4 and TRBJ1-5; D may be TRBD1 (5 bases). This CDR3 is 11 amino acids long. The ends were cut back, 4 bases at V and 10 bases at J, with 8 bases in the middle. This CDR3 reads CASSSGGPQHF. The CDR3 coding sequence is TGTGCCAGCAGTTCCGGGGGACCCCAGCATTTT.

The CDR3 DNA sequence: TGTGCCAGCAGCGACACTAGCGGGAGTCTATACGAGCAGTACTTC. Translation gives CASSDTSGSLYEQYF. V gene TRBV7-9 combines with J gene TRBJ2-7; TRBD2 agrees at 11 bases. The V gene's germline CDR1 is SEHNR and CDR2 FQNEAQ (reference sequence). This CDR3 comprises 15 residues. Trimming at V came to 5 bases and at J to 4 bases, leaving 7 bases not matched to a gene.

The sample holds many counts of this clonotype. The chain uses TRBV2 and TRBJ1-5, with no clear D. Germline V lookup: CDR1 SNHLY, CDR2 FYNNEI. Trimming cost V 3 bases and J 2 bases, with 8 bases left between them. The CDR3 totals 14 residues. The CDR3 spells CASSDRAGNQPQHF. The CDR3, as DNA: TGTGCCAGCAGTGACCGGGCGGGCAATCAGCCCCAGCATTTT.

The sample holds many counts of this clonotype. CDR3 DNA sequence: TGCGCCAGCAGCTTGGAGAGGTCCACAGATACGCAGTATTTT. Amino acid sequence: CASSLERSTDTQYF. This chain links TRBV5-1 with TRBJ2-3; the D is unclear. Germline V gene sequence: CDR1 SGHRS, CDR2 YFSETQ. The CDR3 contains 14 residues. Trimming left V 0 bases short and J 2 bases short, with 7 bases between.

This clonotype was seen a handful of times. The chain links TRBV19 to TRBJ1-5, with D unclear. The CDR3 spans 13 residues. With 7 bases removed from V and 9 bases from J, the gap between germline ends came to 16 bases. CDR1 and CDR2 (germline): LNHDA, SQIVND (reference sequence). CDR3: CASNLEPYGPQHF. CDR3 nucleotide sequence: TGTGCCAGTAACCTAGAGCCGTATGGGCCCCAGCATTTT.

The chain combines TRBV29-1 with TRBJ2-2; TRBD2 agrees at 7 bases. The CDR3 consists of 13 residues. Germline loops: CDR1 SQVTM, CDR2 ANQGSEA. Germline trimming cut 6 bases from V and 5 bases from J; bases unmatched to any gene: 6. This chain's CDR3 is CSVRGVRTGELFF. Here the CDR3 DNA reads TGCAGCGTCCGGGGGGTCCGGACCGGGGAGCTGTTTTTT.

The table lists this clonotype with many counts. CDR3 residues: CSALPDRNSYNEQFF. The CDR3 nucleotides read TGCAGTGCTCTTCCGGACAGGAACTCCTACAATGAGCAGTTCTTC. The chain links TRBV20-1 to TRBJ2-1; 7 bases are shared with TRBD1. The CDR3 is 15 residues long. V was pared by 5 bases and J by 0 bases, with 7 bases of the junction left unmatched. Germline V lookup: CDR1 DFQATT, CDR2 SNEGSKA (reference sequence).